This T cell receptor beta chain was sequenced for a study of a mutant IDH1 vaccine in newly diagnosed glioma. About the study: In weeks 1, 3, 5, 7, 11, 15, 19 and 23, patients were immunized, eight times in all.

This CDR3 comprises 15 residues. CDR1 and CDR2 from the germline V gene are MNHEY and SVGAGI. V gave up 6 bases and J gave up 7 bases, with 22 bases separating them. Note on this clone: Its target is not known.

Time point: week 23, last vaccination. Doses consisted of 300 ug of mutant IDH1 20-mer peptide each, paired with topical imiquimod. Repertoires were generated with immunoSEQ multiplex PCR, while TCRdb's copy carries only in-frame clones and drops some. Of around 9,800 clones detected, roughly 88% appear once; the ten largest clones hold about 5.2%. The genes are TRBV6-5 and TRBJ2-7; D could derive from TRBD1 or TRBD2 (5 bases each). The source material was PBMCs, sampled from a glioma patient whose treatment included an IDH1 peptide vaccine. The sequence derives from a woman aged 40 to 50 with glioma. Some clones in this sample may be carry-over from other donors' samples. The CDR3 DNA reads TGTGCCAGCAGCCCTCGGGGCTCTCTGTCGTGGGAGCAGTACTTC. It codes for CASSPRGSLSWEQYF.